The rows below give T cell receptor beta chains drawn from one sample of a study of CD8 T cells in ankylosing spondylitis. TCRdb called the 5' RACE reads again in MiXCR, with one record for every CDR3 protein. This sample yields 650,000 to 800,000 distinct CDR3 sequences, of which around 20% are seen a single time; under 20% belongs to the top ten. The sequenced material came from blood, either unsorted or a sorted T cell fraction (not recorded which). The receptors here all came from a male donor with ankylosing spondylitis. The CDR3 runs from the conserved cysteine through the conserved F or W. The order of the fields is V gene, J gene, clone size, D gene, CDR3 protein, CDR3 DNA. D genes are given only for firm matches. Clone sizes are given selectively: once, few, many, or a class where the clone is expanded.

V gene: TRBV28; J gene: TRBJ2-7; clone size: -; D gene: TRBD2; CDR3 protein: CASSLRAAGGYEQYF; CDR3 DNA: TGTGCCAGCAGTTTACGCGCAGCGGGGGGCTACGAGCAGTACTTC
V gene: TRBV10-3; J gene: TRBJ2-5; clone size: few; D gene: TRBD2; CDR3 protein: CAISPGGNEETQYF; CDR3 DNA: TGTGCCATCTCACCGGGAGGGAATGAAGAGACCCAGTACTTC
V gene: TRBV7-6; J gene: TRBJ2-5; clone size: -; D gene: -; CDR3 protein: CASSLSSGYQETQYF; CDR3 DNA: TGTGCCAGCAGCTTATCGAGCGGGTACCAAGAGACCCAGTACTTC
V gene: TRBV2; J gene: TRBJ1-1; clone size: many; D gene: -; CDR3 protein: CASGGGTEAFF; CDR3 DNA: TGTGCCAGCGGGGGGGGGACTGAAGCTTTCTTT
V gene: TRBV5-1; J gene: TRBJ2-5; clone size: -; D gene: TRBD2; CDR3 protein: CASSLGTRQETQYF; CDR3 DNA: TGCGCCAGCAGCTTGGGGACTAGACAAGAGACCCAGTACTTC
V gene: TRBV7-9; J gene: TRBJ2-1; clone size: -; D gene: TRBD2; CDR3 protein: CASSKTVGGSNEQFF; CDR3 DNA: TGTGCCAGCAGCAAAACCGTCGGGGGGAGCAATGAGCAGTTCTTC
V gene: TRBV12-3/TRBV12-4; J gene: TRBJ1-1; clone size: few; D gene: -; CDR3 protein: CASSFLSGNTEAFF; CDR3 DNA: TGTGCCAGCAGTTTCCTATCTGGGAACACTGAAGCTTTCTTT
V gene: TRBV5-6; J gene: TRBJ2-5; clone size: few; D gene: -; CDR3 protein: CASSLWTDTRETQYF; CDR3 DNA: TGTGCCAGCAGCTTATGGACCGACACCCGAGAGACCCAGTACTTC
V gene: TRBV4-3; J gene: TRBJ1-6; clone size: few; D gene: -; CDR3 protein: CASSQVNPSYNSPLHF; CDR3 DNA: TGCGCCAGCAGCCAAGTAAATCCATCTTATAATTCACCCCTCCACTTT
V gene: TRBV5-1; J gene: TRBJ2-7; clone size: -; D gene: -; CDR3 protein: CASSLSASYEQYF; CDR3 DNA: TGCGCCAGCAGCTTGTCCGCTTCCTACGAGCAGTACTTC
V gene: TRBV7-2; J gene: TRBJ1-6; clone size: many; D gene: -; CDR3 protein: CASSPDLRSPLHF; CDR3 DNA: TGTGCCAGCAGCCCAGACCTCAGGTCACCCCTCCACTTT
V gene: TRBV20-1; J gene: TRBJ2-7; clone size: -; D gene: TRBD2; CDR3 protein: CSARTSGNYEQYF; CDR3 DNA: TGCAGTGCTAGGACTAGCGGAAACTACGAGCAGTACTTC
V gene: TRBV5-1; J gene: TRBJ2-1; clone size: few; D gene: TRBD2; CDR3 protein: CASSFVLAGVAEQFF; CDR3 DNA: TGCGCCAGCAGCTTTGTACTAGCGGGAGTGGCTGAGCAGTTCTTC
V gene: TRBV2; J gene: TRBJ1-6; clone size: -; D gene: -; CDR3 protein: CASSYYRDYNSPLHF; CDR3 DNA: TGTGCCAGCAGTTACTACAGGGATTATAATTCACCCCTCCACTTT